The 5 T cell receptor beta chains below were found in one sample sequenced in a study of T cells expressing NK-cell markers. One entry per CDR3 protein, without DNA, is what TCRdb gives after re-calling the 5' RACE reads. In all, the sample yields about 150,000 distinct CDR3 sequences. Sample: blood T cells: a sorted CD56 or NKG2C T cell subset, CD4+ or CD8+ T cells, or bulk PBMC T cells (not recorded which). The receptors derive from a woman in her forties or fifties in good health.

The chain links TRBV20-1 to TRBJ2-5; TCRdb returns TRBD1, unconfirmable since there is no DNA. This CDR3 has 14 residues. Germline CDR1 and CDR2: DFQATT and SNEGSKA (reference sequence). The CDR3 here is CSARDLTGWETQYF.

The V and J genes are TRBV5-4 and TRBJ2-4. The V gene's germline CDR1 is SGHNT and CDR2 YYREEE (reference sequence). This CDR3 region has 17 residues. The CDR3: CASSLSISSIAKNIQYF.

The rearrangement links TRBV11-3 to TRBJ1-1; TCRdb selects TRBD1, and the lack of DNA leaves this call unchecked. Germline V gene sequence: CDR1 SGHNT, CDR2 YENEEA. The CDR3 runs 14 residues. The CDR3 loop is CASRDRQNNTEAFF. Full variable domain (rest looked up from reference TRBV11-3 and TRBJ1-1): EAGVVQSPRYKIIEKKQPVAFWCNPISGHNTLYWYLQNLGQGPELLIRYENEEAVDDSQLPKDRFSAERLKGVDSTLKIQPAELGDSAVYLCASRDRQNNTEAFFGQGTRLTVV.

J is TRBJ2-1 and V is TRBV29-1; the D gene TCRdb calls, TRBD2, cannot be checked with no DNA. This CDR3 has 16 residues. The V gene's germline CDR1 is SQVTM and CDR2 ANQGSEA. CDR3 region: CSVYLIAGGSYNEQFF.

The chain uses TRBV11-2 and TRBJ2-7; TCRdb names TRBD1, which stays unverified in the absence of DNA. CDR3 length equals 16 residues. Germline CDR1 and CDR2: SGHAT and FQNNGV. CDR3 loop: CASSLYRDPEFYEQYF. Combining the CDR3 with reference TRBV11-2 and TRBJ2-7 gives the whole variable domain EAGVAQSPRYKIIEKRQSVAFWCNPISGHATLYWYQQILGQGPKLLIQFQNNGVVDDSQLPKDRFSAERLKGVDSTLKIQPAKLEDSAVYLCASSLYRDPEFYEQYFGPGTRLTVT.